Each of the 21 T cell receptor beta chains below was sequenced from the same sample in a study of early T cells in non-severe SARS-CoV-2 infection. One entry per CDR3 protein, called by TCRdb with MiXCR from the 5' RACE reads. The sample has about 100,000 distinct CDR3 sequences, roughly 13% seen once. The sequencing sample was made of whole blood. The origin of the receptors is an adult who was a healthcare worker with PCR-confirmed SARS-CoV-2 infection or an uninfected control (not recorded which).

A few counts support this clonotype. This chain's CDR3 is CASSLSFSSGGGTYNEQFF. The CDR3 bases are TGTGCCAGCAGTTTATCTTTTTCGAGCGGGGGGGGAACCTACAATGAGCAGTTCTTC. The J gene is TRBJ2-1, the V gene TRBV27; 10 nucleotides agree with TRBD2. Germline CDR1 MNHEY, CDR2 SMNVEV (reference sequence). J was trimmed by 2 bases and V by 0 bases; bases with no gene match: 10. The CDR3 has 19 amino acids.

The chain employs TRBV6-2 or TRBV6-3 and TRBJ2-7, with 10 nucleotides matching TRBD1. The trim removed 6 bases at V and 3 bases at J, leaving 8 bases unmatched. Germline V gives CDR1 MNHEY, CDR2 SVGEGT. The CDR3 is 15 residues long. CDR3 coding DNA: TGTGCCAGCAGGGACCCGGGACAGGGGCGCTACGAGCAGTACTTC. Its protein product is CASRDPGQGRYEQYF.

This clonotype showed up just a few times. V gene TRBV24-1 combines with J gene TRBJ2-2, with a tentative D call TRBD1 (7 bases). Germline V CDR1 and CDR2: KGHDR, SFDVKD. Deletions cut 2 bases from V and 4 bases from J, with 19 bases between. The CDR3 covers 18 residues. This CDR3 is CATSDWPRTGGSTGELFF. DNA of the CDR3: TGTGCCACCAGTGATTGGCCCAGGACAGGAGGGAGCACCGGGGAGCTGTTTTTT.

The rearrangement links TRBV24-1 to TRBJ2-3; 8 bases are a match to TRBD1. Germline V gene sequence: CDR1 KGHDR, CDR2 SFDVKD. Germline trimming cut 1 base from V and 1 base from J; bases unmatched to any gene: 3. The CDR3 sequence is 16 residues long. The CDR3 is CATSDFTGQGTDTQYF. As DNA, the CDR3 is TGTGCCACCAGTGATTTTACGGGACAGGGCACAGATACGCAGTATTTT.

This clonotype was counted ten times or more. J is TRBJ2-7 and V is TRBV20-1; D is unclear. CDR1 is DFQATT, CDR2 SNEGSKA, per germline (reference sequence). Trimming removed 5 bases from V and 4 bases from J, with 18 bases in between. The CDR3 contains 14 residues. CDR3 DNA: TGCAGTGCTCCGAGGCAGCTCGAGGCATACGAGCAGTACTTC. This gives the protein CSAPRQLEAYEQYF.

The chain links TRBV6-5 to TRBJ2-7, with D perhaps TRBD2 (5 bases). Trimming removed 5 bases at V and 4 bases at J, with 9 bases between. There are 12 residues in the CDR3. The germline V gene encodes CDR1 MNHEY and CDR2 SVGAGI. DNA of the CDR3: TGTGCCAGCAGTCGGGATGGATACGAGCAGTACTTC. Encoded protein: CASSRDGYEQYF.

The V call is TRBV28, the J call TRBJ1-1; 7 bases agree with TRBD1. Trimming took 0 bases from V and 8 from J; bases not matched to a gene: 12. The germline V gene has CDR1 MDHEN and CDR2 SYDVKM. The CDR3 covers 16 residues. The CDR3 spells CASSLWSGGRGREAFF. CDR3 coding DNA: TGTGCCAGCAGTTTATGGTCAGGGGGAAGGGGCAGGGAAGCTTTCTTT.

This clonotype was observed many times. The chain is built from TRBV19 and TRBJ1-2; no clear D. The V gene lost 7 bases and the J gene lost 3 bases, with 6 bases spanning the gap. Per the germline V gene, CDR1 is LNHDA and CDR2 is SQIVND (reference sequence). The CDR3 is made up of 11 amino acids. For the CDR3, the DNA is TGTGCCAGTACGAGAGACTATGGCTACACCTTC. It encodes CASTRDYGYTF.

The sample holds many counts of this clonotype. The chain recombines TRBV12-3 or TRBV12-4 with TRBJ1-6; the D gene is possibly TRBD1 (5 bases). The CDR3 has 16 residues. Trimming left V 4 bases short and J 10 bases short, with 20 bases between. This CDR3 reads CASSSDTGLLGSPLHF. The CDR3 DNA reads TGTGCCAGCAGTTCGGACACGGGCCTACTTGGATCACCCCTCCACTTT.

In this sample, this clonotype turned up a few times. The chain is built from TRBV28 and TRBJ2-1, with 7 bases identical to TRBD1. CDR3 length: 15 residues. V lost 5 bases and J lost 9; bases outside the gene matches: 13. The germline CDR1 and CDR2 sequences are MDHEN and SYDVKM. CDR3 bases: TGTGCCAGCAGTCCCATCCAGGGGGTCAGGTTTGAGCAGTTCTTC. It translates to CASSPIQGVRFEQFF.

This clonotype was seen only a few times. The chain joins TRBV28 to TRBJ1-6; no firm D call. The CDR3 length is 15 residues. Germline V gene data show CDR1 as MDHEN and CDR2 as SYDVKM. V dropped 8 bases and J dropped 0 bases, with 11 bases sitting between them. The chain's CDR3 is CASGYRRSYNSPLHF. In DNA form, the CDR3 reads TGTGCCAGCGGATATCGGCGCTCCTATAATTCACCCCTCCACTTT. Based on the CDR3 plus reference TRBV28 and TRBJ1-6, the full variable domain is DVKVTQSSRYLVKRTGEKVFLECVQDMDHENMFWYRQDPGLGLRLIYFSYDVKMKEKGDIPEGYSVSREKKERFSLILESASTNQTSMYLCASGYRRSYNSPLHFGNGTRLTVT.

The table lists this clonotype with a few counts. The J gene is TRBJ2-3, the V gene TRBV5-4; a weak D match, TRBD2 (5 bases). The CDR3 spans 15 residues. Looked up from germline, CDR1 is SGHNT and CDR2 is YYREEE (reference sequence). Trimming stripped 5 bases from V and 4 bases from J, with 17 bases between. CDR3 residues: CASRRGVGAPDTQYF. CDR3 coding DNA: TGTGCCAGCAGAAGAGGTGTGGGAGCACCAGATACGCAGTATTTT.

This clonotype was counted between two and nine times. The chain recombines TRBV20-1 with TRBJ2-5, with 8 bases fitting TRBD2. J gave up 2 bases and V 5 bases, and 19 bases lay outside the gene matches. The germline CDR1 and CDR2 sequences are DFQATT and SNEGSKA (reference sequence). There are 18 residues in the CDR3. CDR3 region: CSADDANSGGRWQETQYF. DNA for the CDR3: TGCAGTGCTGACGACGCTAACTCGGGGGGGCGGTGGCAAGAGACCCAGTACTTC.

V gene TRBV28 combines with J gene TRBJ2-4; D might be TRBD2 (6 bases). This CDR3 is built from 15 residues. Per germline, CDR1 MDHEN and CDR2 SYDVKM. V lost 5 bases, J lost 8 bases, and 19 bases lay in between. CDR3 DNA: TGTGCCAGCAGTCCCTACTACTCGGGGGTCGACATTCAGTACTTC. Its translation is CASSPYYSGVDIQYF.

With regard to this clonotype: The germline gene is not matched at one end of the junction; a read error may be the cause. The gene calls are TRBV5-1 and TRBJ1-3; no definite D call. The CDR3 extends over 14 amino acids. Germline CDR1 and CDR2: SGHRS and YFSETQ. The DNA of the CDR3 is TGCGCCAGCAGGGACGGGAGCTCTGAAAACACCATATATTTT. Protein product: CASRDGSSENTIYF.

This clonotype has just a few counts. CDR3 amino acids: CASTSQGETSGGQYF. The CDR3 DNA sequence: TGTGCCAGCACCTCACAGGGGGAAACTAGCGGGGGTCAGTATTTT. The chain combines TRBV12-3 or TRBV12-4 with TRBJ2-3; TRBD2 matches at 11 bases. J lost 12 bases, V lost 7 bases, and 15 bases had no gene match. The CDR3 loop spans 15 amino acids.

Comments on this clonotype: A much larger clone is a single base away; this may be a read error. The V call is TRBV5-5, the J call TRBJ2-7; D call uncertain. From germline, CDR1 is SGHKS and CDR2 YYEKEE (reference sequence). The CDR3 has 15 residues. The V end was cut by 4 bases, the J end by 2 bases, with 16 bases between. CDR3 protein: CASSLRVPNTYEQYF. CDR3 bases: TGTGCCAGCAGCCTTCGAGTCCCGAACACCTACGAGCAGTACTTC.

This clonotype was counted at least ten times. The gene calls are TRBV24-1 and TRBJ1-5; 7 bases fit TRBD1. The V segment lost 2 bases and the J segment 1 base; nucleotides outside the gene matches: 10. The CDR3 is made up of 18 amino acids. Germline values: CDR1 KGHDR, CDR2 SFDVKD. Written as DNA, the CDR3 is TGTGCCACCAGTGATTGTGGGACAGAGATAGGGAGCAATCAGCCCCAGCATTTT. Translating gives CATSDCGTEIGSNQPQHF.

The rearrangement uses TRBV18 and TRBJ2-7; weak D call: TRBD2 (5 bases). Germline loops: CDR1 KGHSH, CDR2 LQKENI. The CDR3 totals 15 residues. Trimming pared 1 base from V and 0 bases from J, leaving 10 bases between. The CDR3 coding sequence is TGTGCCAGCTCACCACAGTCGGGGAGCTCCTACGAGCAGTACTTC. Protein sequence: CASSPQSGSSYEQYF.

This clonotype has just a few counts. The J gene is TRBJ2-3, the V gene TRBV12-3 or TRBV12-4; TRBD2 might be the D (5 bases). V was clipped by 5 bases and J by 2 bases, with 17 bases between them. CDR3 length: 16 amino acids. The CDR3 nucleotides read TGTGCCAGCAGTCAGACGGGGAGAAGTAACACAGATACGCAGTATTTT. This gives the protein CASSQTGRSNTDTQYF.

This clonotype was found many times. CDR3 in amino acids: CASSAQGARMYF. In DNA form, the CDR3 reads TGTGCCAGCAGCGCTCAGGGGGCGCGTATGTACTTC. V and J are TRBV7-9 and TRBJ2-7; 8 bases align to TRBD1. Trimming took 5 bases from V and 12 from J; bases not matched to a gene: 9. Germline CDR1 is SEHNR and CDR2 is FQNEAQ (reference sequence). The CDR3 contains 12 residues.